The 21 T cell receptor beta chains in this list originate from one sample, sequenced in a study of blood T cell repertoires in COVID-19. Clones were sequenced by immunoSEQ multiplex PCR, and TCRdb holds only the in-frame ones, with some missing. In the table there are approximately 260,000 clones, over 70% of which are singletons. The sequenced sample consisted of peripheral blood. The receptors stem from a human donor in a cohort sampled during active COVID-19.

Written as DNA, the CDR3 is TGTGCCAGCAGTGAGACTCTCGAGCAGTACTTC. It encodes CASSETLEQYF. The genes are TRBV2 and TRBJ2-7; D is ambiguous. The V end lost 3 bases, the J end lost 6 bases, and 6 bases lay between the germline ends. The CDR3 spans 11 residues. Germline V gene sequence: CDR1 SNHLY, CDR2 FYNNEI.

CDR3 region: CASTNGGGMRDEQYF. The CDR3 nucleotides read TGTGCCAGCACCAACGGCGGGGGGATGAGGGACGAGCAGTACTTC. The chain uses TRBV5-4 and TRBJ2-7, with 8 bases matching TRBD2. V shed 6 bases, J shed 5 bases, and the junction held 13 bases outside the gene matches. Germline CDR1 is SGHNT and CDR2 is YYREEE (reference sequence). This CDR3 is 15 amino acids long.

The V and J genes are TRBV11-3 and TRBJ2-5; TRBD2 matches 7 bases. CDR3 length: 16 amino acids. Germline loops: CDR1 SGHNT, CDR2 YENEEA. With V trimmed by 5 bases and J by 5 bases, 14 bases remained unmatched. The CDR3 nucleotides are TGTGCCAGCAGCCGGAAAGATGGCGGGAGAATGGAGACCCAGTACTTC. Its translation: CASSRKDGGRMETQYF.

The genes are TRBV7-9 and TRBJ1-1; TRBD1 agrees at 9 bases. Germline V CDR1 and CDR2: SEHNR, FQNEAQ (reference sequence). The CDR3 spans 15 residues. V lost 5 bases to trimming and J lost 5 bases; unmatched junction nucleotides: 9. CDR3 sequence: CASSSGQGMRTEAFF. The CDR3 nucleotides are TGTGCCAGCAGCAGCGGACAGGGGATGAGGACTGAAGCTTTCTTT.

This chain connects TRBV7-9 to TRBJ2-7; TRBD1 agrees at 9 bases. Germline CDR1 SEHNR, CDR2 FQNEAQ (reference sequence). This CDR3 spans 17 amino acids. The V gene end was trimmed by 1 base and the J gene end by 2 bases; junction bases not matched to a gene: 9. CDR3 bases: TGTGCCAGCAGCTTAGGAGGACAGGGGATACGGGCCTACGAGCAGTACTTC. Its translation: CASSLGGQGIRAYEQYF.

The rearrangement links TRBV2 to TRBJ2-4; possibly TRBD2 for D (6 bases). The CDR3 is 14 amino acids. Germline V CDR1 and CDR2: SNHLY, FYNNEI. Trimming took 6 bases from V and 8 from J, leaving 17 bases between them. In DNA form, the CDR3 reads TGTGCCAGCAGCGTCCTTAGCGGTGGGGACATTCAGTACTTC. Translating gives CASSVLSGGDIQYF.

The J gene is TRBJ1-2, the V gene TRBV28; TRBD1 aligns across 8 bases. The CDR3 extends over 13 amino acids. V shed 7 bases and J 4 bases; nucleotides not matched to a gene: 5. The V gene's germline CDR1 is MDHEN and CDR2 SYDVKM. The CDR3 bases are TGTGCCAGCACCACAGGGGGTGGCTATGGCTACACCTTC. Translation: CASTTGGGYGYTF.

This clone was seen once. The genes are TRBV27 and TRBJ1-1; D not certain. CDR3 length: 17 amino acids. Germline loops: CDR1 MNHEY, CDR2 SMNVEV (reference sequence). Trimming took 1 base from V and 4 from J, leaving 19 bases between them. As DNA, the CDR3 is TGTGCCAGCAGTTTATTCGTTGGGGAGGGTTTGGGCACTGAAGCTTTCTTT. It encodes CASSLFVGEGLGTEAFF.

CDR3 DNA: TGTGCCAGCAGCTTAGGGCAGGGGGAGACCCAGTACTTC. Its protein product is CASSLGQGETQYF. The chain uses TRBV7-8 and TRBJ2-5; a weak D match, TRBD1 (6 bases). The CDR3 covers 13 residues. V was trimmed by 1 base and J by 5 bases, leaving 8 bases between them. CDR1 and CDR2 (germline): SGHVS, FQNEAQ.

Written as DNA, the CDR3 is TGTGCCAGCAGTCTGGCGGAAATCTACGAGCAGTACTTC. Its protein product is CASSLAEIYEQYF. The chain uses TRBV6-2 or TRBV6-3 and TRBJ2-7; no reliable D call. CDR3 length: 13 amino acids. Trimming pared 5 bases from V and 3 bases from J, leaving 11 bases between. The germline gives CDR1 MNHEY, CDR2 SVGEGT.

V gene TRBV7-9 combines with J gene TRBJ1-4; TRBD1 might be the D (5 bases). The germline CDR1 and CDR2 sequences are SEHNR and FQNEAQ (reference sequence). The CDR3 covers 17 residues. V lost 6 bases to trimming and J lost 6 bases, with 23 bases between them. CDR3 coding DNA: TGTGCCAGCAGTGCACCGGGGCGCGGGGTGAAGGATGAAAAACTGTTTTTT. It is translated as CASSAPGRGVKDEKLFF.

This clone has a count of ten or more. This chain connects TRBV6-2 or TRBV6-3 to TRBJ1-2; tentatively, D is TRBD1 (6 bases). The V gene's germline CDR1 is MNHEY and CDR2 SVGEGT. The length of the CDR3 is 15 residues. V was cut by 1 base and J by 8 bases, with 17 bases left in between. As DNA, the CDR3 is TGTGCCAGCAGTTACTTGCGGACAGCTCGGGGCGGCTACACCTTC. Amino acid sequence: CASSYLRTARGGYTF.

The gene calls are TRBV7-2 and TRBJ1-2, with D maybe TRBD1 (5 bases). The germline CDR1 and CDR2 sequences are SGHTA and FQGNSA. The V end lost 5 bases, the J end lost 1 base, and 11 bases lay between the germline ends. This CDR3 contains 14 residues. In DNA, the CDR3 is TGTGCCAGCAGCCGGGCAGGGCATAACTATGGCTACACCTTC. It codes for CASSRAGHNYGYTF.

This clone appeared a single time. The chain carries TRBV25-1 and TRBJ1-2; TRBD1 might be the D (5 bases). V was pared by 0 bases and J by 8 bases, with 16 bases between. This CDR3 is built from 15 residues. Germline CDR1 reads MGHDK; CDR2 reads SYGVNS. Here the CDR3 reads CASSEYIAGPKGYTF. CDR3 sequence (DNA): TGTGCCAGCAGTGAATATATAGCAGGGCCAAAAGGCTACACCTTC.

The chain combines TRBV6-5 with TRBJ2-7; 9 bases are shared with TRBD1. Germline V gene lookup returns CDR1 MNHEY and CDR2 SVGAGI. Unmatched junction bases numbered 10, after V lost 7 bases and J lost 6 bases. The CDR3 consists of 14 residues. In DNA, the CDR3 is TGTGCCAGCATCTATGGGACAGGGAACAGCGAGCAGTACTTC. Protein product: CASIYGTGNSEQYF.

The chain joins TRBV2 to TRBJ2-1; 10 bases agree with TRBD2. This CDR3 is 16 amino acids long. The V and J ends lost 3 bases and 7 bases, in that order; junction bases with no gene match: 9. CDR1 is SNHLY, CDR2 FYNNEI, per germline. The DNA of the CDR3 is TGTGCCAGCAGTGATCCTAGCGGGAGAGAGGGTAATGAGCAGTTCTTC. Amino acids: CASSDPSGREGNEQFF.

The chain recombines TRBV27 with TRBJ2-1, with 9 bases fitting TRBD2. This CDR3 has 15 residues. Trimming removed 2 bases from V and 10 bases from J; junction bases left unmatched: 9. Germline V gene lookup returns CDR1 MNHEY and CDR2 SMNVEV (reference sequence). The CDR3 nucleotides read TGTGCCAGCAGTTTACGTAGCGGGAGTTCATCGGAGCAGTTCTTC. It specifies CASSLRSGSSSEQFF.

The chain joins TRBV6-2 or TRBV6-3 to TRBJ2-1, with D tentatively TRBD2 (7 bases). This CDR3 contains 14 residues. Trimming stripped 4 bases from V and 4 bases from J, with 11 bases between. Germline values: CDR1 MNHEY, CDR2 SVGEGT. For the CDR3, the DNA is TGTGCCAGCAGTTCGGCGGGGGCTTACAATGAGCAGTTCTTC. Translated, it gives CASSSAGAYNEQFF.

This clone was detected only once. This chain joins TRBV7-8 and TRBJ2-3; TRBD2 agrees at 7 bases. The length of the CDR3 is 15 residues. The ends lost 3 bases at V and 5 bases at J; junction bases unmatched: 8. The germline V gene encodes CDR1 SGHVS and CDR2 FQNEAQ. The CDR3 reads CASSLFGGSKDTQYF. The CDR3 DNA reads as TGTGCCAGCAGCTTGTTCGGCGGGAGTAAAGATACGCAGTATTTT.

This clone was seen only once. The rearrangement links TRBV6-2 or TRBV6-3 to TRBJ1-4; D remains unclear. Trimming took off 6 bases at V and 7 bases at J, with 6 bases between the two ends. The CDR3 spans 11 residues. The germline CDR1 and CDR2 sequences are MNHEY and SVGEGT. CDR3 coding DNA: TGTGCCAGCAGCAATAGTGAAAAACTGTTTTTT. As protein: CASSNSEKLFF.

The chain carries TRBV7-9 and TRBJ1-1, with unresolved D. With 4 bases removed from V and 10 bases from J, the gap between germline ends came to 13 bases. Germline CDR1 and CDR2: SEHNR and FQNEAQ (reference sequence). The CDR3 runs 12 residues. The CDR3 DNA is TGTGCCAGCAGCTCCTGGGAAGAGGGAGCTTTCTTT. Its protein product is CASSSWEEGAFF.